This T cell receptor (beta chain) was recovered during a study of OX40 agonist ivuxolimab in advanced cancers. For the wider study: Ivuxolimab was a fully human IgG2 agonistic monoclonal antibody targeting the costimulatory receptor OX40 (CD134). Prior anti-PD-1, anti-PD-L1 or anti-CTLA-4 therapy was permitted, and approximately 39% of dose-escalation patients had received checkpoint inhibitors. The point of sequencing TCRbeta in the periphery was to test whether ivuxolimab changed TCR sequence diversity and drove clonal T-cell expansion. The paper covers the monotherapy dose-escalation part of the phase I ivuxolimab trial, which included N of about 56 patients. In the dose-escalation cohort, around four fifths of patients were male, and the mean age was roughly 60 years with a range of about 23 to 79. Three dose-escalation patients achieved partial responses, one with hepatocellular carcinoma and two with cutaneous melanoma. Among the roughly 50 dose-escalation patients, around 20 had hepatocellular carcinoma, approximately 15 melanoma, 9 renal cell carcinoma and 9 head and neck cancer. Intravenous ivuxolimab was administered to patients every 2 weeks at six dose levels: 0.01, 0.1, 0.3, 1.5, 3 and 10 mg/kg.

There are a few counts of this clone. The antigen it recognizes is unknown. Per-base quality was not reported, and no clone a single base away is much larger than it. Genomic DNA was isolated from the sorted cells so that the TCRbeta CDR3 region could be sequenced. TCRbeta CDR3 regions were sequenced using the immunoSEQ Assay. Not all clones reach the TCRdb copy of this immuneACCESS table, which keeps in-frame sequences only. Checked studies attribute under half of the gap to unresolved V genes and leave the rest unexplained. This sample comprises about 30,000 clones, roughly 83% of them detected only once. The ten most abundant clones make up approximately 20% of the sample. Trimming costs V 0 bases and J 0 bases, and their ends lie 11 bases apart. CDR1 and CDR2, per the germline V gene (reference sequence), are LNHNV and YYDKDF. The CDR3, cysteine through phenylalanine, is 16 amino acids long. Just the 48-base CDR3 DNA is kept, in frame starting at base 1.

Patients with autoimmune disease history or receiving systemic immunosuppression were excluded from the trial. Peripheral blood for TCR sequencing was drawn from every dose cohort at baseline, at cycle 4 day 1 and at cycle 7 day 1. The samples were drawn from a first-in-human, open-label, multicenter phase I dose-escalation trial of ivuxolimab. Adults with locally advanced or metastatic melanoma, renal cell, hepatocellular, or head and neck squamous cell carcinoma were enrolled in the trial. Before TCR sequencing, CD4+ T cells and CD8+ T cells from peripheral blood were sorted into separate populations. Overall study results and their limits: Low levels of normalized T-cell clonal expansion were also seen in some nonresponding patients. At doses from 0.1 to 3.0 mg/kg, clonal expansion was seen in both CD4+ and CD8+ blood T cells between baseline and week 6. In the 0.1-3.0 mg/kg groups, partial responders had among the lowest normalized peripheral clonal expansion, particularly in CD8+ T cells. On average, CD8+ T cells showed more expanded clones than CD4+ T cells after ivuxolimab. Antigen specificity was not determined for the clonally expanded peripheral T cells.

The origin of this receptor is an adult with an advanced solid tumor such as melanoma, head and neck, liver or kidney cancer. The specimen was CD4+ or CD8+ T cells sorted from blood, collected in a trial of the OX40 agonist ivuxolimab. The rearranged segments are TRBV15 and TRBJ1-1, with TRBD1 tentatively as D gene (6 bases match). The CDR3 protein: CATSREGGPLNTEAFF. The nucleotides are TGTGCCACCAGCAGAGAGGGGGGGCCTTTGAACACTGAAGCTTTCTTT.